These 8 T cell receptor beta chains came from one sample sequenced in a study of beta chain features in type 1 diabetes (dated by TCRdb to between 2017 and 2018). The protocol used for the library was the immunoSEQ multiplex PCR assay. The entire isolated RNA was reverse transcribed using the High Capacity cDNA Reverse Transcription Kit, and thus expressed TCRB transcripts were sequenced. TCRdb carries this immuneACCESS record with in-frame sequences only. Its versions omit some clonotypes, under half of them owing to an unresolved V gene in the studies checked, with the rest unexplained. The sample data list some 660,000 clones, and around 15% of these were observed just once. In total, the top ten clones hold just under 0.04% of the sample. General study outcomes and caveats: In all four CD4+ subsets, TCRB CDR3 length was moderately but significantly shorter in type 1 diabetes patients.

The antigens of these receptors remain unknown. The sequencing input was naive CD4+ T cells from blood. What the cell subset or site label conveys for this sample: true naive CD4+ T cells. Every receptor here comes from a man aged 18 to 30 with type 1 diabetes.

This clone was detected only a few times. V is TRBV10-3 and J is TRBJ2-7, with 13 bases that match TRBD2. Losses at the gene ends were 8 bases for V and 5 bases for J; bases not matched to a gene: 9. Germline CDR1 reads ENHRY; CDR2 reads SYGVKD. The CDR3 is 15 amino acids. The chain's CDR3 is CAISRTSGRVDEQYF. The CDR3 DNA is TGTGCCATCTCCCGGACTAGCGGGAGAGTAGACGAGCAGTACTTC.

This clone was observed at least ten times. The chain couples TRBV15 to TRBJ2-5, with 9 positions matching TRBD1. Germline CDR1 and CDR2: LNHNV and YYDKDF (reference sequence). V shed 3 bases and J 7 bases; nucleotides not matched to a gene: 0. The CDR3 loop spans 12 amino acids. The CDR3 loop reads CATSRTGGTQYF. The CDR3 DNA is TGTGCCACCAGCAGGACAGGGGGGACCCAGTACTTC.

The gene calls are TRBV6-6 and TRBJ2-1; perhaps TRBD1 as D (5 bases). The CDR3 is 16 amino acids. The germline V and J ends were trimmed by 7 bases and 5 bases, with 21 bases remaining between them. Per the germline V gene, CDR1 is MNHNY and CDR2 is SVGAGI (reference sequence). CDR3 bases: TGTGCCAGCACGTCTTCCGACAGCTTAGGGGACAATGAGCAGTTCTTC. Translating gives CASTSSDSLGDNEQFF.

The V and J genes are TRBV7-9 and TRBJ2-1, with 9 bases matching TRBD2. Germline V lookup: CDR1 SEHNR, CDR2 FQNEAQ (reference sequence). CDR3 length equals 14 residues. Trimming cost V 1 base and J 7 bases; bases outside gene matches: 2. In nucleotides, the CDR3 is TGTGCCAGCAGCTTAGGAACTAGCGGGAATGAGCAGTTCTTC. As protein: CASSLGTSGNEQFF.

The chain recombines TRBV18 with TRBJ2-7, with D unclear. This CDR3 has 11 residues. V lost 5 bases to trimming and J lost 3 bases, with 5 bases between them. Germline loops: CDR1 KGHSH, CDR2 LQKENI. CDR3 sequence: CASSSDYEQYF. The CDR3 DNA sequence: TGTGCCAGCTCATCTGACTACGAGCAGTACTTC.

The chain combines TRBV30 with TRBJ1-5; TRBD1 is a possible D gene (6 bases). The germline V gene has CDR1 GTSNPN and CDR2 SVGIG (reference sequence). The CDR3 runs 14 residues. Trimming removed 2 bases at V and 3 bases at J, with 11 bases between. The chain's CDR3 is CAWSITGNNQPQHF. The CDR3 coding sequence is TGTGCCTGGAGTATCACAGGGAACAATCAGCCCCAGCATTTT.

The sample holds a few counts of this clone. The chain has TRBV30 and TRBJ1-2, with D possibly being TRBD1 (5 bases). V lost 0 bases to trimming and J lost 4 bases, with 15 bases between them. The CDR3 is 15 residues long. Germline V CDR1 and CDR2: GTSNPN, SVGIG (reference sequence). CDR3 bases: TGTGCCTGGAGTGTAAAAAGGGACTTGGGCTATGGCTACACCTTC. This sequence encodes CAWSVKRDLGYGYTF.

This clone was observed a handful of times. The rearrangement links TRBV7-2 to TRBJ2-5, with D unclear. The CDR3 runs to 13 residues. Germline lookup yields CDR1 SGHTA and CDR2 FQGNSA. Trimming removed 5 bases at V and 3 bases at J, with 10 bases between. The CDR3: CASSVVGKETQYF. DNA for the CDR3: TGTGCCAGCAGCGTAGTGGGGAAAGAGACCCAGTACTTC.